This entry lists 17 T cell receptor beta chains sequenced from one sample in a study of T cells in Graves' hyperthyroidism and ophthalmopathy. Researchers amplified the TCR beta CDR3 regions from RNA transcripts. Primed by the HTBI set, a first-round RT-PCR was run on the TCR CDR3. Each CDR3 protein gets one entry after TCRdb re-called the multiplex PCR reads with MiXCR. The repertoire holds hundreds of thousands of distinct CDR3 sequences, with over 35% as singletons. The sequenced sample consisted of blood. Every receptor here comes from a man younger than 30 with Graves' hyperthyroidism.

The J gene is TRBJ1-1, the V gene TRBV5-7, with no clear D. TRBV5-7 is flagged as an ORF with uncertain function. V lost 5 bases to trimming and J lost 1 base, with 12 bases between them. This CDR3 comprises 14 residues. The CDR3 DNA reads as TGTGCCAGCAGTTCGGGTCTACCGAACACTGAAGCTTTCTTT. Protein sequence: CASSSGLPNTEAFF.

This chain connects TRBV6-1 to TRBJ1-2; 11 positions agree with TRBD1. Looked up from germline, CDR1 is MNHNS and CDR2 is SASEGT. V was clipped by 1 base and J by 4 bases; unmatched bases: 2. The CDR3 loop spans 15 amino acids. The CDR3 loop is CASSEGTGGAYGYTF. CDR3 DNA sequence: TGTGCCAGCAGTGAAGGGACAGGGGGCGCCTATGGCTACACCTTC.

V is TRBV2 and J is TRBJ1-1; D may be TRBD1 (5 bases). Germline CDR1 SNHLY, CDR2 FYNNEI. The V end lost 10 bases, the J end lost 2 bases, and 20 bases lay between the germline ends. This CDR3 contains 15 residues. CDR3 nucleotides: TGTGCCATCTGGTCAGGGAGCTCTGGAAACACTGAAGCTTTCTTT. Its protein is CAIWSGSSGNTEAFF.

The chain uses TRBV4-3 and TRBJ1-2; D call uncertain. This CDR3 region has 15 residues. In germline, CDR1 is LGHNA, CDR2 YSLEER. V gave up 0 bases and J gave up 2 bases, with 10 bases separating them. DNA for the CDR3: TGCGCCAGCAGCCAAGATCCTCAGAGGAACTATGGCTACACCTTC. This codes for CASSQDPQRNYGYTF.

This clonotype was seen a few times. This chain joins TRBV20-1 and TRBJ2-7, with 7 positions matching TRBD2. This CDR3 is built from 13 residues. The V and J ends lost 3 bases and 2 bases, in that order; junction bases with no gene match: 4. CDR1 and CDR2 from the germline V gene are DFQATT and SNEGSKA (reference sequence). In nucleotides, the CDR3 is TGCAGTGCTAGGCTAGCGGAGACCTACGAGCAGTACTTC. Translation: CSARLAETYEQYF.

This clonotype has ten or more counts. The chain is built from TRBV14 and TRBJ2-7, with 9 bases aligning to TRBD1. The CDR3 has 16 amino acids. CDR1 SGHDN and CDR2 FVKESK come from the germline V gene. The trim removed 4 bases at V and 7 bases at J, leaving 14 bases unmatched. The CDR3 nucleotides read TGTGCCAGCAGCCTCCCGCCGGGACAGGGTACGTCGGAGCAGTACTTC. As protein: CASSLPPGQGTSEQYF.

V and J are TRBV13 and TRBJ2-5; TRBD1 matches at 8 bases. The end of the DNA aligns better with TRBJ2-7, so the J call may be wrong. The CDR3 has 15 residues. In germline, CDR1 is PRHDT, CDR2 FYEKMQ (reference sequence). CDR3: CASSFTTGQGHEQYF. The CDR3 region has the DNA TGTGCCAGCAGCTTTACCACCGGACAGGGCCACGAGCAGTACTTC.

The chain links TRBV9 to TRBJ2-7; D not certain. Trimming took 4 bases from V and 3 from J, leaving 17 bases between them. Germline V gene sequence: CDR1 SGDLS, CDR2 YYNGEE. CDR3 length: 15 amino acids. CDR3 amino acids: CASSQDLEAYYEQYF. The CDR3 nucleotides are TGTGCCAGCAGCCAAGATCTTGAGGCCTACTACGAGCAGTACTTC.

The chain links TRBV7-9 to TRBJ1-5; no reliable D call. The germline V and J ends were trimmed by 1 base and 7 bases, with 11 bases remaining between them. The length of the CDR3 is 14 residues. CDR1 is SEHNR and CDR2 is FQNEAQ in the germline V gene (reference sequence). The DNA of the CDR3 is TGTGCCAGCAGCTTAGTGGGCCCCGAACAGCCCCAGCATTTT. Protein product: CASSLVGPEQPQHF.

CDR3 in DNA: TGTGCCAGCAGCTTAGGGGGGGGTCCCCAAAACTATGGCTACACCTTC. Translated: CASSLGGGPQNYGYTF. V gene TRBV7-9 combines with J gene TRBJ1-2; perhaps TRBD1 as D (5 bases). Germline V gives CDR1 SEHNR, CDR2 FQNEAQ (reference sequence). V was clipped by 1 base and J by 2 bases, with 14 bases between them. This CDR3 has 16 residues.

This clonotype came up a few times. This CDR3 is CASSARGLTGWTNEKLFF. Here the CDR3 DNA reads TGTGCCAGCAGCGCTAGGGGTTTGACAGGGTGGACTAATGAAAAACTGTTTTTT. This sequence joins TRBV7-9 and TRBJ1-4; 7 bases line up with TRBD1. V was pared by 5 bases and J by 2 bases, with 14 bases of the junction left unmatched. The germline V gene has CDR1 SEHNR and CDR2 FQNEAQ (reference sequence). The CDR3 runs 18 residues.

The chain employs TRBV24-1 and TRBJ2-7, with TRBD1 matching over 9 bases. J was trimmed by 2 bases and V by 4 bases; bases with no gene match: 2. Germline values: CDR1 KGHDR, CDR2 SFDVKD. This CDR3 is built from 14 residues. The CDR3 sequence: CATSDGTGPYEQYF. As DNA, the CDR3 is TGTGCCACCAGTGACGGGACAGGGCCCTACGAGCAGTACTTC.

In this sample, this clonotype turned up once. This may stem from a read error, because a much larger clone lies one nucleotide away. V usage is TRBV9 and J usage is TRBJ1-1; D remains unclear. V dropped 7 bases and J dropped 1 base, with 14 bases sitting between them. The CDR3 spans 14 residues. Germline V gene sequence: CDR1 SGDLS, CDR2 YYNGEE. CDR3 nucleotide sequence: TGTGCCAGCGGCGCCCTCGACCCGAACACTGAAGCTTTCTTT. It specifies CASGALDPNTEAFF.

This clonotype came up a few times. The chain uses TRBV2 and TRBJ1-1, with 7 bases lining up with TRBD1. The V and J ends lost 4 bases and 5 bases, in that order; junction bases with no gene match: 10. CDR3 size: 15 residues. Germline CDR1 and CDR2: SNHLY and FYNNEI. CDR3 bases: TGTGCCAGCAGTGGGCCAGGGGGGCGTCAGACTGAAGCTTTCTTT. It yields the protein CASSGPGGRQTEAFF. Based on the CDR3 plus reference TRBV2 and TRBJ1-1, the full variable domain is EPEVTQTPSHQVTQMGQEVILRCVPISNHLYFYWYRQILGQKVEFLVSFYNNEISEKSEIFDDQFSVERPDGSNFTLKIRSTKLEDSAMYFCASSGPGGRQTEAFFGQGTRLTVV.

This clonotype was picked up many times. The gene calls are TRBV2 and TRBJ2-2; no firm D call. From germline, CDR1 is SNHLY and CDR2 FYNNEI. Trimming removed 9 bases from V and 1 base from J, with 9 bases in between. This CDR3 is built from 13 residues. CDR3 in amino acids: CARGEENTGELFF. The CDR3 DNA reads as TGTGCCAGAGGTGAAGAGAACACCGGGGAGCTGTTTTTT. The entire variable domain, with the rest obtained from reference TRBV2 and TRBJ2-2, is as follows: EPEVTQTPSHQVTQMGQEVILRCVPISNHLYFYWYRQILGQKVEFLVSFYNNEISEKSEIFDDQFSVERPDGSNFTLKIRSTKLEDSAMYFCARGEENTGELFFGEGSRLTVL.

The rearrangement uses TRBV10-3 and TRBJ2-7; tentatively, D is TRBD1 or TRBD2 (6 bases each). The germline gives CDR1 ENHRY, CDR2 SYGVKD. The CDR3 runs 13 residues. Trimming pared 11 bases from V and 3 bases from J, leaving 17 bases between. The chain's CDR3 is CASGAGTFYEQYF. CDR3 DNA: TGTGCCTCGGGGGCAGGGACTTTCTACGAGCAGTACTTC.

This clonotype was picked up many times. The CDR3: CSVAVSSYEQYF. In DNA form, the CDR3 reads TGCAGCGTTGCGGTCAGTTCCTACGAGCAGTACTTC. This chain links TRBV29-1 with TRBJ2-7; D unclear. Trimming removed 4 bases from V and 1 base from J, with 8 bases in between. Germline-derived CDR1 and CDR2 are SQVTM and ANQGSEA. The length of the CDR3 is 12 residues.